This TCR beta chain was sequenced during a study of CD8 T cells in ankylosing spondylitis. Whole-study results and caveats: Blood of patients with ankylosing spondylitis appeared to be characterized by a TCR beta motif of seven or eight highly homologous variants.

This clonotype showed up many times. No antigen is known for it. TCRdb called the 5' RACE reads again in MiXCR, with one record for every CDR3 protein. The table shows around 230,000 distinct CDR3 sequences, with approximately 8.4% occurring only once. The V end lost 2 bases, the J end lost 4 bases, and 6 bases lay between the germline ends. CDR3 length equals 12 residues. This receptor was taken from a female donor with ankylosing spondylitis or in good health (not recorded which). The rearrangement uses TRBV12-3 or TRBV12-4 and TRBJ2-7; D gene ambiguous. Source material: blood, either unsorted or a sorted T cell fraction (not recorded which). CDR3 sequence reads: CASSLSWYEQYF. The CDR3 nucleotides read TGTGCCAGCAGTTTAAGTTGGTACGAGCAGTACTTC.